What follows are 25 T cell receptor beta chains derived from one specimen sequenced in a study of human T cells and chemical hapten exposure. In TCRdb, the RACE reads were re-called with MiXCR into one record per CDR3 protein. The repertoire holds tens of thousands of distinct CDR3 sequences, with approximately 8.2% as singletons. Sample time point: healthy volunteer bleed at 2 weeks. The total RNA was obtained from whole blood that was not fractionated. Source material: whole blood. The receptors stem from a female donor in good health. Some clones in this sample may be carry-over from other donors' samples.

In its sample, this clonotype was seen a few times. The chain links TRBV11-1 to TRBJ2-2; D is unclear. The CDR3 runs 13 residues. Germline-derived CDR1 and CDR2 are SGHAT and FQDESV (reference sequence). With 1 base removed from V and 5 bases from J, the gap between germline ends came to 5 bases. CDR3: CASSLVGTGELFF. CDR3 DNA sequence: TGTGCCAGCAGCTTAGTTGGAACCGGGGAGCTGTTTTTT.

This clonotype was counted ten times or more. This chain links TRBV20-1 with TRBJ2-1, with 9 bases fitting TRBD2. V gave up 4 bases and J gave up 0 bases; unmatched junction bases: 7. Germline V gene data show CDR1 as DFQATT and CDR2 as SNEGSKA (reference sequence). The CDR3 covers 16 residues. This chain's CDR3 is CSAIRREGSSYNEQFF. CDR3 coding DNA: TGCAGTGCTATACGGCGGGAGGGGAGCTCCTACAATGAGCAGTTCTTC.

This clonotype was counted a few times. The chain has TRBV7-2 and TRBJ2-7, with D possibly matching TRBD1 (6 bases). CDR1 SGHTA and CDR2 FQGNSA come from the germline V gene. This CDR3 is 15 amino acids long. Trimming left V 4 bases short and J 1 base short, with 14 bases between. The CDR3 bases are TGTGCCAGCAGCTCCCGGGACATGCTTTCCTACGAGCAGTACTTC. Its translation: CASSSRDMLSYEQYF.

The rearrangement joins TRBV2 to TRBJ2-2; the D is unclear. The CDR3 covers 12 residues. Germline values: CDR1 SNHLY, CDR2 FYNNEI. V lost 3 bases, J lost 3 bases, and 2 bases lay in between. This CDR3 is CASSEDTGELFF. In DNA, the CDR3 is TGTGCCAGCAGTGAGGACACCGGGGAGCTGTTTTTT. Drawing the rest from reference TRBV2 and TRBJ2-2, the complete variable domain is EPEVTQTPSHQVTQMGQEVILRCVPISNHLYFYWYRQILGQKVEFLVSFYNNEISEKSEIFDDQFSVERPDGSNFTLKIRSTKLEDSAMYFCASSEDTGELFFGEGSRLTVL.

This chain uses TRBV11-2 with TRBJ2-1, with 10 positions matching TRBD2. The CDR3 sequence is 18 residues long. J lost 8 bases, V lost 0 bases, and 13 bases had no gene match. Germline V gene data show CDR1 as SGHAT and CDR2 as FQNNGV. The CDR3 region has the DNA TGTGCCAGCAGCTTAGATCAACGAAGCGGGAGGGCCTGGGATGAGCAGTTCTTC. This encodes CASSLDQRSGRAWDEQFF.

This clonotype has a handful of counts. The V gene is TRBV4-1, the J gene TRBJ2-3; D not certain. Germline V lookup: CDR1 MGHRA, CDR2 YSYEKL. V lost 0 bases and J 1 base, leaving 11 bases between the germline ends. CDR3 length: 16 residues. The CDR3, as DNA: TGCGCCAGCAGCCAAGATATTAGTATGGGCACAGATACGCAGTATTTT. This translates into CASSQDISMGTDTQYF.

The V call is TRBV5-6, the J call TRBJ1-2, with a possible D match to TRBD1 (6 bases). Germline lookup yields CDR1 SGHDT and CDR2 YYEEEE. The CDR3 extends over 14 amino acids. V gave up 2 bases and J gave up 8 bases, with 16 bases separating them. Here the CDR3 DNA reads TGTGCCAGCAGCTTCAGTTGGCAGGGGCGAGGCTACACCTTC. This translates into CASSFSWQGRGYTF. Supplemented by reference TRBV5-6 and TRBJ1-2, the full variable domain reads DAGVTQSPTHLIKTRGQQVTLRCSPKSGHDTVSWYQQALGQGPQFIFQYYEEEERQRGNFPDRFSGHQFPNYSSELNVNALLLGDSALYLCASSFSWQGRGYTFGSGTRLTVV.

There are a few counts of this clonotype. The V call is TRBV5-1, the J call TRBJ2-2; D may be TRBD1 (5 bases). This CDR3 is 16 amino acids long. Germline loops: CDR1 SGHRS, CDR2 YFSETQ. V lost 0 bases and J 4 bases, leaving 13 bases between the germline ends. The CDR3 nucleotides read TGCGCCAGCAGCTTGGAAGGTGCAGGGCTCACCGGGGAGCTGTTTTTT. The encoded protein is CASSLEGAGLTGELFF.

This clonotype was seen only a few times. V usage is TRBV20-1 and J usage is TRBJ2-7; 8 bases align to TRBD1. Per the germline V gene, CDR1 is DFQATT and CDR2 is SNEGSKA (reference sequence). The CDR3 totals 14 residues. V shed 6 bases, J shed 6 bases, and the junction held 13 bases outside the gene matches. The CDR3 is CSAFKDRDLSEQYF. The CDR3 DNA is TGCAGTGCCTTCAAGGACAGGGACCTATCCGAGCAGTACTTC.

V and J are TRBV6-1 and TRBJ2-1; 10 bases agree with TRBD1. The J segment lost 8 bases and the V segment lost 6 bases, leaving 10 bases of the junction unmatched. Germline V CDR1 and CDR2: MNHNS, SASEGT. The CDR3 spans 15 residues. The CDR3 nucleotides are TGTGCCAGCAGCCGCGGGACAGGGGTGCATGATGAGCAGTTCTTC. Protein product: CASSRGTGVHDEQFF.

There are a few counts of this clonotype. The chain has TRBV28 and TRBJ2-3; D might be TRBD1 (6 bases). Germline V gene sequence: CDR1 MDHEN, CDR2 SYDVKM. The CDR3 is made up of 14 amino acids. With 6 bases removed from V and 4 bases from J, the gap between germline ends came to 14 bases. The CDR3 reads CASRAVGAADTQYF. The CDR3 bases are TGTGCCAGCAGGGCCGTGGGGGCGGCAGATACGCAGTATTTT.

The table lists this clonotype with many counts. The chain couples TRBV2 to TRBJ2-1; 13 bases align to TRBD2. The germline gives CDR1 SNHLY, CDR2 FYNNEI. This CDR3 region has 15 residues. V gave up 7 bases and J gave up 9 bases; unmatched junction bases: 9. The chain's CDR3 is CASTILAGGPSEQFF. CDR3 sequence (DNA): TGTGCCAGCACCATACTAGCGGGAGGGCCGAGTGAGCAGTTCTTC. Together with reference TRBV2 and TRBJ2-1, the CDR3 gives the full variable domain: EPEVTQTPSHQVTQMGQEVILRCVPISNHLYFYWYRQILGQKVEFLVSFYNNEISEKSEIFDDQFSVERPDGSNFTLKIRSTKLEDSAMYFCASTILAGGPSEQFFGPGTRLTVL.

This clonotype has only a few counts. The chain employs TRBV2 and TRBJ2-1; D is uncertain. Germline V gives CDR1 SNHLY, CDR2 FYNNEI. The CDR3 sequence is 15 residues long. With 5 bases removed from V and 3 bases from J, the gap between germline ends came to 14 bases. The CDR3 reads CASSRERNSYNEQFF. The CDR3 DNA follows: TGTGCCAGCAGTAGAGAGAGAAACAGCTACAATGAGCAGTTCTTC.

This clonotype was counted many times. The chain couples TRBV2 to TRBJ1-3; 10 bases are a match to TRBD1. The CDR3 runs to 14 residues. The germline V gene has CDR1 SNHLY and CDR2 FYNNEI. Losses at the gene ends were 8 bases for V and 7 bases for J; bases not matched to a gene: 8. The CDR3 loop is CASGGQGNENTIYF. CDR3 bases: TGTGCCAGCGGGGGACAGGGGAATGAGAACACCATATATTTT.

Many counts were recorded for this clonotype. This chain uses TRBV28 with TRBJ2-7; TRBD2 matches at 7 bases. V was clipped by 4 bases and J by 0 bases; unmatched bases: 6. Germline V CDR1 and CDR2: MDHEN, SYDVKM. The CDR3 loop spans 15 amino acids. The CDR3 reads CASSSFKRGSYEQYF. The CDR3 DNA is TGTGCCAGCAGTTCATTCAAGCGGGGCTCCTACGAGCAGTACTTC.

CDR3 sequence: CASSEKWVKGATYGYTF. Here the CDR3 DNA reads TGTGCCAGCAGTGAAAAATGGGTAAAGGGGGCAACCTATGGCTACACCTTC. The chain links TRBV25-1 to TRBJ1-2; 7 bases fit TRBD1. Germline V lookup: CDR1 MGHDK, CDR2 SYGVNS. The CDR3 is 17 residues long. J lost 4 bases, V lost 2 bases, and 13 bases had no gene match.

The chain employs TRBV24-1 and TRBJ1-5; perhaps TRBD1 as D (5 bases). Germline V gene data show CDR1 as KGHDR and CDR2 as SFDVKD. This CDR3 is 13 amino acids long. The V end lost 3 bases, the J end lost 5 bases, and 7 bases lay between the germline ends. The CDR3 DNA sequence: TGTGCCACCAGTGATAGGGGTTATCAGCCCCAGCATTTT. It translates to CATSDRGYQPQHF.

This clonotype was counted at least ten times. V gene TRBV5-6 combines with J gene TRBJ2-7; D is tentatively TRBD1 or TRBD2 (6 bases each). The V gene's germline CDR1 is SGHDT and CDR2 YYEEEE. The CDR3 length is 14 residues. V lost 2 bases to trimming and J lost 6 bases, with 15 bases between them. The chain's CDR3 is CASSFLGGRGEQYF. The CDR3 DNA reads TGTGCCAGCAGCTTCCTTGGGGGGCGAGGCGAGCAGTACTTC. Full variable domain (rest looked up from reference TRBV5-6 and TRBJ2-7): DAGVTQSPTHLIKTRGQQVTLRCSPKSGHDTVSWYQQALGQGPQFIFQYYEEEERQRGNFPDRFSGHQFPNYSSELNVNALLLGDSALYLCASSFLGGRGEQYFGPGTRLTVT.

This clonotype has a count of ten or more. V and J are TRBV6-5 and TRBJ1-5; D is possibly TRBD1 (5 bases). The V end was cut by 6 bases, the J end by 2 bases, with 14 bases between. This CDR3 comprises 15 residues. CDR1 and CDR2 from the germline V gene are MNHEY and SVGAGI. The CDR3 spells CASSPGTPGNQPQHF. DNA of the CDR3: TGTGCCAGCAGCCCCGGGACTCCAGGCAATCAGCCCCAGCATTTT.

This clonotype was seen a handful of times. This chain links TRBV28 with TRBJ2-2; 8 bases agree with TRBD2. V shed 6 bases, J shed 4 bases, and the junction held 7 bases outside the gene matches. The CDR3 covers 15 residues. The V gene's germline CDR1 is MDHEN and CDR2 SYDVKM. The CDR3 reads CASSTAGVATGELFF. The CDR3 nucleotides read TGTGCCAGCAGCACAGCGGGAGTGGCCACCGGGGAGCTGTTTTTT. Supplemented by reference TRBV28 and TRBJ2-2, the full variable domain reads DVKVTQSSRYLVKRTGEKVFLECVQDMDHENMFWYRQDPGLGLRLIYFSYDVKMKEKGDIPEGYSVSREKKERFSLILESASTNQTSMYLCASSTAGVATGELFFGEGSRLTVL.

V gene TRBV20-1 combines with J gene TRBJ1-1, with 7 bases lining up with TRBD1. Germline-derived CDR1 and CDR2 are DFQATT and SNEGSKA (reference sequence). The CDR3 is 13 residues long. V was clipped by 3 bases and J by 4 bases; unmatched bases: 5. The CDR3 region has the DNA TGCAGTGCTAGGGAGGGGGCGACCACTGAAGCTTTCTTT. Its translation is CSAREGATTEAFF.

The chain recombines TRBV10-3 with TRBJ2-7, with 8 bases identical to TRBD1. V trimming: 8 bases; J trimming: 2 bases; junction bases outside the gene matches: 5. CDR1 and CDR2 from the germline V gene are ENHRY and SYGVKD. This CDR3 has 13 amino acids. CDR3 loop: CAILGTGPYEQYF. CDR3 DNA: TGTGCCATCTTGGGGACAGGACCCTACGAGCAGTACTTC.

This clonotype was seen a few times. This chain links TRBV28 with TRBJ2-7; the D is unclear. V dropped 6 bases and J dropped 1 base, with 4 bases sitting between them. The CDR3 runs to 11 residues. In germline, CDR1 is MDHEN, CDR2 SYDVKM. The CDR3 region is CASRGSYEQYF. In DNA, the CDR3 is TGTGCCAGCAGGGGGTCCTACGAGCAGTACTTC.

There are many counts of this clonotype. The chain links TRBV4-1 to TRBJ2-3; 9 bases are shared with TRBD2. Germline-derived CDR1 and CDR2 are MGHRA and YSYEKL. Unmatched junction bases numbered 13, after V lost 2 bases and J lost 7 bases. The CDR3 sequence is 17 residues long. The DNA for the CDR3 is TGCGCCAGCAGCCAACAACGGACTAGCGCGGACCGGTATACGCAGTATTTT. The encoded protein is CASSQQRTSADRYTQYF.

This clonotype occurred a few times. The chain carries TRBV20-1 and TRBJ2-1, with unresolved D. The ends were cut back, 6 bases at V and 5 bases at J, with 17 bases in the middle. CDR1 is DFQATT and CDR2 is SNEGSKA in the germline V gene (reference sequence). This CDR3 region has 14 residues. The CDR3 nucleotides are TGCAGTGCCCCTAGGTCTGCGGAGAACAATGAGCAGTTCTTC. Translated: CSAPRSAENNEQFF.